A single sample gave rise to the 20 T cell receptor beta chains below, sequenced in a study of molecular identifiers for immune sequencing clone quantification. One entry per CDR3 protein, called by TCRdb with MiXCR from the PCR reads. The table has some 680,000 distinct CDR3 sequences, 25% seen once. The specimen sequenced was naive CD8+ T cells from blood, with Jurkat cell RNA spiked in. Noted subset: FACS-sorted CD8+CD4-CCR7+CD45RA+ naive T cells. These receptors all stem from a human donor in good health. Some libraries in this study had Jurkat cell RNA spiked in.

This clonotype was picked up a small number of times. In nucleotides, the CDR3 is TGCAGTGCTATACGCATGGGGCTAGGGTTCTTC. Its protein product is CSAIRMGLGFF. This sequence joins TRBV20-1 and TRBJ2-1; tentative D call: TRBD1 (5 bases). Per the germline V gene, CDR1 is DFQATT and CDR2 is SNEGSKA (reference sequence). Trimming stripped 4 bases from V and 15 bases from J, with 16 bases between. The CDR3 is 11 amino acids.

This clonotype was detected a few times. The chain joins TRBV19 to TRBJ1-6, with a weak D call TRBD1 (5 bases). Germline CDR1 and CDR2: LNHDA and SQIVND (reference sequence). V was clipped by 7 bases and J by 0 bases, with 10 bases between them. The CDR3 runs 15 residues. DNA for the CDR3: TGTGCCAGTACCCGACAGAGCTCCTATAATTCACCCCTCCACTTT. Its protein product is CASTRQSSYNSPLHF.

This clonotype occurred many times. The CDR3 DNA sequence: TGTGCCAGCAGCCCCACCCCGGGGGACAAGCAGTATTTT. It is translated as CASSPTPGDKQYF. The chain recombines TRBV9 with TRBJ2-3; D assignment may be TRBD1 or TRBD2 (6 bases each). This CDR3 has 13 residues. V shed 4 bases and J shed 11 bases, with 17 bases lying between them. Per the germline V gene, CDR1 is SGDLS and CDR2 is YYNGEE.

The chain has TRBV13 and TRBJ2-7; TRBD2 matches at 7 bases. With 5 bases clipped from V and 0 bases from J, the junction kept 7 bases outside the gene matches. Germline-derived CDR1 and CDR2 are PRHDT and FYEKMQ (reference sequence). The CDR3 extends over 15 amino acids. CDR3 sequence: CASSPGRGDSYEQYF. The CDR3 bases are TGTGCCAGCAGCCCGGGACGGGGGGACTCCTACGAGCAGTACTTC. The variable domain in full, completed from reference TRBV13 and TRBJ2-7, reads AAGVIQSPRHLIKEKRETATLKCYPIPRHDTVYWYQQGPGQDPQFLISFYEKMQSDKGSIPDRFSAQQFSDYHSELNMSSLELGDSALYFCASSPGRGDSYEQYFGPGTRLTVT.

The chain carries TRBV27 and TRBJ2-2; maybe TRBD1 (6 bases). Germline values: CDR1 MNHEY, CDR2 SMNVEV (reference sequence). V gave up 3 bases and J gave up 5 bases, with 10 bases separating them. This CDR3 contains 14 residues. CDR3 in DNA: TGTGCCAGCAGTTTCACAGGGCGAACCGGGGAGCTGTTTTTT. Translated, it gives CASSFTGRTGELFF.

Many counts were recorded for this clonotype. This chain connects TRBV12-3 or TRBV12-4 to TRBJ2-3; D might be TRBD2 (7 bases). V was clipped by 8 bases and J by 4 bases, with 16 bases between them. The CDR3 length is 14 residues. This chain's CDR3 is CASVWGGRADTQYF. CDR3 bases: TGTGCCAGCGTATGGGGGGGCCGTGCAGATACGCAGTATTTT.

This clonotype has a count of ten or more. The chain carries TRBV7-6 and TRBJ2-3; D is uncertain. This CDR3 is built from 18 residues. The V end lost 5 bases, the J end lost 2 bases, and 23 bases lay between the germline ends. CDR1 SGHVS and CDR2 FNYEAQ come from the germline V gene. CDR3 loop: CASSPEATGHRFTDTQYF. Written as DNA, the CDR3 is TGTGCCAGCAGCCCAGAGGCGACCGGGCACCGTTTCACAGATACGCAGTATTTT.

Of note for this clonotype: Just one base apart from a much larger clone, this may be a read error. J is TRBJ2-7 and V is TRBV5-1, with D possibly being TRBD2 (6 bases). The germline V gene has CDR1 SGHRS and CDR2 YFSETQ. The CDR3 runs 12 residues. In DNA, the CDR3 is TGCGCCAGCAGCTCCTGGACGGGAGAGCGGTACTTC. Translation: CASSSWTGERYF. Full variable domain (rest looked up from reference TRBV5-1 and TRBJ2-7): KAGVTQTPRYLIKTRGQQVTLSCSPISGHRSVSWYQQTPGQGLQFLFEYFSETQRNKGNFPGRFSGRQFSNSRSEMNVSTLELGDSALYLCASSSWTGERYFGPGTRLTVT.

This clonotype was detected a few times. The CDR3 nucleotides are TGTGCCAGCAGGGTTGCTCCCAGGGTTGAGACCCAGTACTTC. The encoded protein is CASRVAPRVETQYF. The chain employs TRBV6-2 or TRBV6-3 and TRBJ2-5; TRBD1 might be the D (5 bases). The length of the CDR3 is 14 residues. The V end was cut by 6 bases, the J end by 5 bases, with 16 bases between. Germline values: CDR1 MNHEY, CDR2 SVGEGT.

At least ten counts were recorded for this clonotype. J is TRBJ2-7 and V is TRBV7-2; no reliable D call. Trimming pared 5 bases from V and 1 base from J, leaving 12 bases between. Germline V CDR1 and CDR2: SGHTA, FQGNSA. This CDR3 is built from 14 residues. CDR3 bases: TGTGCCAGCAGCCGTTTCTCGCCATCCTACGAGCAGTACTTC. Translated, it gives CASSRFSPSYEQYF.

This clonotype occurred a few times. The CDR3: CASSFRDTSYYGYTF. CDR3 nucleotide sequence: TGTGCCAGCAGTTTCCGGGACACTTCCTATTATGGCTACACCTTC. This chain connects TRBV6-5 to TRBJ1-2, with D possibly being TRBD1 (6 bases). Germline V lookup: CDR1 MNHEY, CDR2 SVGAGI. This CDR3 spans 15 amino acids. Trimming shortened V by 4 bases and J by 5 bases, and 17 bases separated the two germline ends.

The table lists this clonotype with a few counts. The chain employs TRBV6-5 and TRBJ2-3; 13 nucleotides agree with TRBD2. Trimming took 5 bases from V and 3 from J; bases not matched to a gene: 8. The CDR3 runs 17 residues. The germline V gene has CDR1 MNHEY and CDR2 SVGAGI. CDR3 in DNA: TGTGCCAGCAGTCCCGGACTAGCGGGAGTATCGACAGATACGCAGTATTTT. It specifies CASSPGLAGVSTDTQYF.

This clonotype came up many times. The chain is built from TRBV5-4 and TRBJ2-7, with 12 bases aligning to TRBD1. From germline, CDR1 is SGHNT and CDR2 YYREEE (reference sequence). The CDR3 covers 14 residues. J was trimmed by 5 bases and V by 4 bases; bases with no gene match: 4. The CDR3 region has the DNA TGTGCCAGCAGCACCGGGACAGGGGGCGACGAGCAGTACTTC. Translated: CASSTGTGGDEQYF. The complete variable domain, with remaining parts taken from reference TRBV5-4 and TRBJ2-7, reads ETGVTQSPTHLIKTRGQQVTLRCSSQSGHNTVSWYQQALGQGPQFIFQYYREEENGRGNFPPRFSGLQFPNYSSELNVNALELDDSALYLCASSTGTGGDEQYFGPGTRLTVT.

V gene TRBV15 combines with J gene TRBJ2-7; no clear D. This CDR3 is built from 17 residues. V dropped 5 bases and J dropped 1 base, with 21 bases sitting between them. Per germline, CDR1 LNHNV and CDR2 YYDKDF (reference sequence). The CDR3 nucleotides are TGTGCCACCAGCCCCCACGTGAGGTTCTCCCCTTCCTACGAGCAGTACTTC. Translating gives CATSPHVRFSPSYEQYF.

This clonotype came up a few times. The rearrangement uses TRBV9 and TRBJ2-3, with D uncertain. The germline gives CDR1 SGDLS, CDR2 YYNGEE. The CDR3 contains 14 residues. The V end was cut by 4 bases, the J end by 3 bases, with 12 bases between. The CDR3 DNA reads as TGTGCCAGCAGCATCTCCGGCACAACAGATACGCAGTATTTT. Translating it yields CASSISGTTDTQYF.

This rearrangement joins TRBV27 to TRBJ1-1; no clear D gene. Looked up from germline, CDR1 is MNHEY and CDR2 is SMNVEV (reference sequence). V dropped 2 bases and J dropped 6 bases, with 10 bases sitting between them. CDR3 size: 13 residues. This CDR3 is CASSLGLDAEAFF. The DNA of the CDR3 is TGTGCCAGCAGTTTAGGCCTCGACGCTGAAGCTTTCTTT.

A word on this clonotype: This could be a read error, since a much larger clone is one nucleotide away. In DNA form, the CDR3 reads TGTGCCAGCAGCACGGCAGTCCCAGATACGCAGTATTTT. It codes for CASSTAVPDTQYF. The chain joins TRBV7-2 to TRBJ2-3; the D is unclear. CDR1 SGHTA and CDR2 FQGNSA come from the germline V gene. V was shortened by 5 bases and J by 4 bases, with 10 bases between the two germline ends. The CDR3 runs to 13 residues. Full variable domain (rest looked up from reference TRBV7-2 and TRBJ2-3): GAGVSQSPSNKVTEKGKDVELRCDPISGHTALYWYRQSLGQGLEFLIYFQGNSAPDKSGLPSDRFSAERTGGSVSTLTIQRTQQEDSAVYLCASSTAVPDTQYFGPGTRLTVL.

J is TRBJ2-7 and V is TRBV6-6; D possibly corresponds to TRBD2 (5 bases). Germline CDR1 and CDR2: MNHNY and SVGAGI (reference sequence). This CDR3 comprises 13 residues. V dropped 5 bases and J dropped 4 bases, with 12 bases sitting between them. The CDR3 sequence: CASSINGLYEQYF. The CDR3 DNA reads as TGTGCCAGCAGTATTAACGGACTTTACGAGCAGTACTTC.

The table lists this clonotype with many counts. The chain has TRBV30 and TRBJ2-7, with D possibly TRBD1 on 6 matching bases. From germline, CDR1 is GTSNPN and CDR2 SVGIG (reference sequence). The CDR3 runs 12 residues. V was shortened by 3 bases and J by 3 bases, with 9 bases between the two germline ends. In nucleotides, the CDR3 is TGTGCCTGGAGGGACAGTGACTACGAGCAGTACTTC. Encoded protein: CAWRDSDYEQYF.

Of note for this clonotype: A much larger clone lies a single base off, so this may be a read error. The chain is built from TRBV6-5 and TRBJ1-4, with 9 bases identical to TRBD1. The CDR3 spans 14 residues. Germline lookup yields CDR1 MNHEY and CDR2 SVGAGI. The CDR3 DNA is TGTGCCAGCAGTTGGACAGGGGAAGACGAAAAACTGGTTTTT. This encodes CASSWTGEDEKLVF.